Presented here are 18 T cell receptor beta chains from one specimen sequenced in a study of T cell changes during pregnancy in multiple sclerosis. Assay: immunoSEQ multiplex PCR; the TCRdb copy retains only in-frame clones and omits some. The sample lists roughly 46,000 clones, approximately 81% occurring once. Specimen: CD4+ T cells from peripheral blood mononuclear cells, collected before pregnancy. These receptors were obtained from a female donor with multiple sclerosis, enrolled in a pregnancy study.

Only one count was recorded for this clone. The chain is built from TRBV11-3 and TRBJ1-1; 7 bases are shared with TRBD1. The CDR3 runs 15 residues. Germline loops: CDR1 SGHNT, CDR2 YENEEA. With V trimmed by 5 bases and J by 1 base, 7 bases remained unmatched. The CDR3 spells CASSAQGQRNTEAFF. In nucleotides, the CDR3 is TGTGCCAGCAGCGCCCAGGGACAGAGGAACACTGAAGCTTTCTTT.

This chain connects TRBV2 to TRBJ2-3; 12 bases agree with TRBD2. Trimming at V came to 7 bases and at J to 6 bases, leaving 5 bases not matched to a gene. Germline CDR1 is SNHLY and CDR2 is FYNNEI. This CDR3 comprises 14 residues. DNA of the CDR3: TGTGCCAGCACTGGACTAGCGGGGATGGATACGCAGTATTTT. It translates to CASTGLAGMDTQYF.

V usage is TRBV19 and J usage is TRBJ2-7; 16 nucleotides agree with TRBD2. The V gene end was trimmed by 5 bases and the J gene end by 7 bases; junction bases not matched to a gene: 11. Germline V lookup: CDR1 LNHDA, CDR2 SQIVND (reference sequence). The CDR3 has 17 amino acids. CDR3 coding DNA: TGTGCCAGTAGTGACTCGGGACTAGCGGGGGGGCTCGGAGAGCAGTACTTC. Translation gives CASSDSGLAGGLGEQYF.

CDR3 protein: CASSQTTLAVNTEAFF. The DNA for the CDR3 is TGTGCCAGCAGCCAAACGACTTTGGCCGTAAACACTGAAGCTTTCTTT. V gene TRBV11-2 combines with J gene TRBJ1-1; no clear D. Trimming cost V 5 bases and J 2 bases, with 18 bases left between them. There are 16 residues in the CDR3. Per the germline V gene, CDR1 is SGHAT and CDR2 is FQNNGV.

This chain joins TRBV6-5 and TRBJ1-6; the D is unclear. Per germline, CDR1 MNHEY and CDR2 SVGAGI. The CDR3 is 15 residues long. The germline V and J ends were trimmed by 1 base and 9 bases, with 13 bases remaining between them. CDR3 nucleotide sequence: TGTGCCAGCAGTTACTTACGGTCTAACTCTTCACCCCTCCACTTT. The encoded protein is CASSYLRSNSSPLHF.

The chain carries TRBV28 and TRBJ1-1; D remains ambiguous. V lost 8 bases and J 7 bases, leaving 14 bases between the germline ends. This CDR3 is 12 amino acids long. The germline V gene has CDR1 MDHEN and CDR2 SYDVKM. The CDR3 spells CASSTGSFEAFF. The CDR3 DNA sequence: TGTGCCAGCTCGACGGGAAGTTTTGAAGCTTTCTTT.

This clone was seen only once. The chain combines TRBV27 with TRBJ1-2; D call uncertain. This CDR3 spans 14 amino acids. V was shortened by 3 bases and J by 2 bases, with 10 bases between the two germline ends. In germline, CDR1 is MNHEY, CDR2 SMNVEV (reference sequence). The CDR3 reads CASSFGNGNYGYTF. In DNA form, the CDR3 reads TGTGCCAGCAGTTTTGGAAACGGGAACTATGGCTACACCTTC.

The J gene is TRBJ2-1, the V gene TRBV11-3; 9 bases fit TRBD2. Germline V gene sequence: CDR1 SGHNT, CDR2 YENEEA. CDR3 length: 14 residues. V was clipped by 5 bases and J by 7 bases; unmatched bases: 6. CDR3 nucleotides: TGTGCCAGCAGCCGGCGGGGGGGGACGAATGAGCAGTTCTTC. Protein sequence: CASSRRGGTNEQFF.

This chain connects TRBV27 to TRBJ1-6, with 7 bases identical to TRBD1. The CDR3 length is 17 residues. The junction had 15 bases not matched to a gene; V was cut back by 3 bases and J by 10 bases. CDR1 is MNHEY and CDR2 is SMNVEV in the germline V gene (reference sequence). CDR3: CASSFHYGTAVNSPLHF. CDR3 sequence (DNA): TGTGCCAGCAGTTTTCATTACGGGACAGCAGTAAACTCACCCCTCCACTTT.

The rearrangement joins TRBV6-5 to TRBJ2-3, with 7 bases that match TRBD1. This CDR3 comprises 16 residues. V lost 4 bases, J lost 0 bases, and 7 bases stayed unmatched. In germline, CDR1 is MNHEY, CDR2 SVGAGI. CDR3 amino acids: CASSLQGTSSTDTQYF. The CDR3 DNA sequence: TGTGCCAGCAGTTTACAGGGGACCTCTAGCACAGATACGCAGTATTTT.

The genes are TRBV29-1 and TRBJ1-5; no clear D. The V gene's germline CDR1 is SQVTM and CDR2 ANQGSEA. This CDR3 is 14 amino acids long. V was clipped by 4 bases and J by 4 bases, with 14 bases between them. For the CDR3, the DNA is TGCAGCGTTGCAGGAACAGACGTTAATCAGCCCCAGCATTTT. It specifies CSVAGTDVNQPQHF.

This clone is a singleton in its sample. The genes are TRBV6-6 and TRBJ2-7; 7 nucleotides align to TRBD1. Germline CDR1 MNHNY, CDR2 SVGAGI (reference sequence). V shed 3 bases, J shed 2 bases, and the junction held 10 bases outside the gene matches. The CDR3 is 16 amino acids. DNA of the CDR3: TGTGCCAGCAGTTATTCCGGGGACAGCTTAACCTACGAGCAGTACTTC. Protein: CASSYSGDSLTYEQYF.

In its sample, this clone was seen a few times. As DNA, the CDR3 is TGTGCCAGCAGATTCAGCGGGGGAGAGACCCAGTACTTC. As protein: CASRFSGGETQYF. V gene TRBV7-2 combines with J gene TRBJ2-5; TRBD2 matches at 8 bases. V was pared by 6 bases and J by 4 bases, with 4 bases of the junction left unmatched. The CDR3 totals 13 residues. Germline assignment: CDR1 SGHTA and CDR2 FQGNSA.

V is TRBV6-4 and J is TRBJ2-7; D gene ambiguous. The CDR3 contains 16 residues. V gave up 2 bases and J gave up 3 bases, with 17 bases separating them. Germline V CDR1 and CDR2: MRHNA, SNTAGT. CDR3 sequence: CASSDRLPRNGYEQYF. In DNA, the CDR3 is TGTGCCAGCAGTGACCGACTGCCGCGTAATGGCTACGAGCAGTACTTC.

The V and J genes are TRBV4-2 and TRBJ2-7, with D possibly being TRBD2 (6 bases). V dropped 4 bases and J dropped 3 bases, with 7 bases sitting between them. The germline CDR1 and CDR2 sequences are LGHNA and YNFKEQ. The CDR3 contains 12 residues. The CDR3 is CASSRRDYEQYF. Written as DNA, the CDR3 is TGTGCCAGCAGCCGGAGGGACTACGAGCAGTACTTC.

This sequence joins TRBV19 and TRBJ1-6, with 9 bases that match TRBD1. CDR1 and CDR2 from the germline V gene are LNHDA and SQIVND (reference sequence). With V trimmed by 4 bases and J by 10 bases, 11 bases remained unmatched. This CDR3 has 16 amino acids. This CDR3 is CASSTPDRGRRSPLHF. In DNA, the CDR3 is TGTGCCAGTAGTACCCCGGACAGGGGAAGACGATCACCCCTCCACTTT.

This CDR3 reads CASSHPPGNTEAFF. The CDR3 nucleotides are TGCGCCAGCAGCCACCCGCCCGGGAACACTGAAGCTTTCTTT. The chain couples TRBV4-1 to TRBJ1-1; D gene uncertain. CDR3 length: 14 residues. CDR1 MGHRA and CDR2 YSYEKL come from the germline V gene. V lost 3 bases and J lost 1, with 9 bases in between.

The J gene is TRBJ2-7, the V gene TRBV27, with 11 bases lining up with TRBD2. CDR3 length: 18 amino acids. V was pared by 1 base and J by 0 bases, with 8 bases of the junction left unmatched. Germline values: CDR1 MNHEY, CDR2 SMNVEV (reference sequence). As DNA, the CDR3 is TGTGCCAGCAGTTTATTTAGGGGACTAGCGGCAAGCTCCTACGAGCAGTACTTC. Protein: CASSLFRGLAASSYEQYF.